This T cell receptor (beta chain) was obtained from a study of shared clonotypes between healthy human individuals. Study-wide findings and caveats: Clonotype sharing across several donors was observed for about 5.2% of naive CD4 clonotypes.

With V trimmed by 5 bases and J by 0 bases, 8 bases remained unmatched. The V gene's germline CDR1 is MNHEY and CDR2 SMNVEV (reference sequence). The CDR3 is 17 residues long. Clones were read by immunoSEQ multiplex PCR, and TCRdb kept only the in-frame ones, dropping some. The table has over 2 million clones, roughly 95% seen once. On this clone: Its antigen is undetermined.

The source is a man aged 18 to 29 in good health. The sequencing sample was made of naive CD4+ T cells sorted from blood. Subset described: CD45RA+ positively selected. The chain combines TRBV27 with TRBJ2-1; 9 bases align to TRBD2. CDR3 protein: CASSAILSGSSYNEQFF. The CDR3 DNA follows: TGTGCCAGCAGTGCCATCCTTAGCGGGAGCTCCTACAATGAGCAGTTCTTC.